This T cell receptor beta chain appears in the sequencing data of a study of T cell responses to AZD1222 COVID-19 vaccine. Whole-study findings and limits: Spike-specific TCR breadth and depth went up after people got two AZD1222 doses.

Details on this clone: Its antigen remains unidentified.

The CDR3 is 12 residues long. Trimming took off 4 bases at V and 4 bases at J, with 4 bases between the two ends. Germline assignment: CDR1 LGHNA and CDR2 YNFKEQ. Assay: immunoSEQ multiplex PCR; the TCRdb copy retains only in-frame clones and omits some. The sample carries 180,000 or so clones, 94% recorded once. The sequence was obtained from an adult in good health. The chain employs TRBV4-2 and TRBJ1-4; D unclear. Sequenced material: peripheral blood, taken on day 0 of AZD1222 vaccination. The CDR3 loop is CASSRLNEKLFF. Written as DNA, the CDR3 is TGTGCCAGCAGCCGGCTTAATGAAAAACTGTTTTTT.